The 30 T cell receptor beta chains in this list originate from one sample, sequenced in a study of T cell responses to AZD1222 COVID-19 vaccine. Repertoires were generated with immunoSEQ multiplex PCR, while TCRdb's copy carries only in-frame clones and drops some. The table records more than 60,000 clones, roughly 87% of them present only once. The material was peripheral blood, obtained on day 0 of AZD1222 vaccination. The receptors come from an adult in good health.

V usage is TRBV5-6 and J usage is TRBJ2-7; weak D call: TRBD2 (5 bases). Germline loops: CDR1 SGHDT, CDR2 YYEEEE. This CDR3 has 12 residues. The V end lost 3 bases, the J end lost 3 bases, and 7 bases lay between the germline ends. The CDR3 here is CASSSGNYEQYF. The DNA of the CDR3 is TGTGCCAGCAGCTCCGGGAACTACGAGCAGTACTTC.

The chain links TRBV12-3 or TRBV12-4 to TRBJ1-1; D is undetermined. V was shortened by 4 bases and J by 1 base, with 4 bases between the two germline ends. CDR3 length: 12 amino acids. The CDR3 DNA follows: TGTGCCAGCAGTTACGGGAACACTGAAGCTTTCTTT. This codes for CASSYGNTEAFF.

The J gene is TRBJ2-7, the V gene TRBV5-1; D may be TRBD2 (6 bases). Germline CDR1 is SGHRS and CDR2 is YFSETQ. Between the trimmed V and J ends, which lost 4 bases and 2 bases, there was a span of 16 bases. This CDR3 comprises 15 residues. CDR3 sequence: CASSALSGTAYEQYF. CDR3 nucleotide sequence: TGCGCCAGCAGCGCCCTTAGCGGAACCGCCTACGAGCAGTACTTC.

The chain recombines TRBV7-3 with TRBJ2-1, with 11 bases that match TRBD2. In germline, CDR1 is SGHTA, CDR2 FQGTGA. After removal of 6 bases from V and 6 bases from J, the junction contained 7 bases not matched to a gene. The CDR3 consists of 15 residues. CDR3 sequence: CASSERLAGRNEQFF. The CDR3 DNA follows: TGTGCCAGCAGTGAACGACTAGCGGGGCGCAATGAGCAGTTCTTC.

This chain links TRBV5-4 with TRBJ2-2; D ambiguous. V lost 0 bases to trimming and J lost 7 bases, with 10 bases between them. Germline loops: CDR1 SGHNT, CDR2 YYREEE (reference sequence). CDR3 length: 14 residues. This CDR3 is CASSLDGNGGELFF. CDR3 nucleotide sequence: TGTGCCAGCAGCTTGGATGGGAATGGCGGGGAGCTGTTTTTT.

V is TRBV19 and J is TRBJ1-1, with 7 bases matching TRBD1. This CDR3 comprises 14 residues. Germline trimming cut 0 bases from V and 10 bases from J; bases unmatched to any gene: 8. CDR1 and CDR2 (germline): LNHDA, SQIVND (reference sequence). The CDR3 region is CASSIDKGARGAFF. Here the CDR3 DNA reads TGTGCCAGTAGTATAGACAAGGGGGCGCGGGGAGCTTTCTTT.

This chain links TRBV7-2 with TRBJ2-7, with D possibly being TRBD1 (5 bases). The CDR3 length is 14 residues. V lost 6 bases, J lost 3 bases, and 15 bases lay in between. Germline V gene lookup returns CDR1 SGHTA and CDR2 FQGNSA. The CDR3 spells CASRQWADSYEQYF. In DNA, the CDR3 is TGTGCCAGCAGGCAATGGGCCGACAGCTACGAGCAGTACTTC.

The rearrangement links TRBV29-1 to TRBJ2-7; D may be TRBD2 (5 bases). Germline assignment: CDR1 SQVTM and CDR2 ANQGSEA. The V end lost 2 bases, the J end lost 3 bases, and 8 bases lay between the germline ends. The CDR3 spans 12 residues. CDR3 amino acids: CSVELRDYEQYF. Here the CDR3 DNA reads TGCAGCGTTGAACTGAGGGACTACGAGCAGTACTTC.

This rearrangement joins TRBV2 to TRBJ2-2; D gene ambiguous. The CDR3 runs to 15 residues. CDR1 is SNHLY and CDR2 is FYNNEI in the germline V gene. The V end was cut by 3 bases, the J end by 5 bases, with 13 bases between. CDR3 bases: TGTGCCAGCAGTGATCACAGTACTTTAACCGGGGAGCTGTTTTTT. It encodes CASSDHSTLTGELFF.

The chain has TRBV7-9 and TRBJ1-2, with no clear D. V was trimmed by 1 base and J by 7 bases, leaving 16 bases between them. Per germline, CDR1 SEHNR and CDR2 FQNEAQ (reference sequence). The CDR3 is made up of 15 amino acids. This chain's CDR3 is CASSLGPRRSRGYTF. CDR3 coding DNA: TGTGCCAGCAGCTTAGGCCCGCGGCGTAGTCGTGGCTACACCTTC.

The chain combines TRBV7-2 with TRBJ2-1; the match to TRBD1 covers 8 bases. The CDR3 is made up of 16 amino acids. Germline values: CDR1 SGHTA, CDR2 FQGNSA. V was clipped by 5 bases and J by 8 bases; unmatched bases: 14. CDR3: CASSRRRSGGADEQFF. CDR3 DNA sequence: TGTGCCAGCAGCCGGAGGCGGTCAGGGGGCGCCGATGAGCAGTTCTTC.

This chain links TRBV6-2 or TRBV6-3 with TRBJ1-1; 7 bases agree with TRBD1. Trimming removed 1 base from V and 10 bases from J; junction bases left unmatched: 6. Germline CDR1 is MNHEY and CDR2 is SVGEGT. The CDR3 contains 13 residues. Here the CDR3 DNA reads TGTGCCAGCAGTTACTTTACAGGGGTGGCAGCTTTCTTT. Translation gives CASSYFTGVAAFF.

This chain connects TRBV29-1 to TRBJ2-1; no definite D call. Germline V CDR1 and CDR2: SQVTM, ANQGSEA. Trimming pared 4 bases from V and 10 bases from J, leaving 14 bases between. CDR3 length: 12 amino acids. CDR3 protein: CSVVSWVGEQFF. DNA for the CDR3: TGCAGCGTTGTTTCTTGGGTAGGCGAGCAGTTCTTC.

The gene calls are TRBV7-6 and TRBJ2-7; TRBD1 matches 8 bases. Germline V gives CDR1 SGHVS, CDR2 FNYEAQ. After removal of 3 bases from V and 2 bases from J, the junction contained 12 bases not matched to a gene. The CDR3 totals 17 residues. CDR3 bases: TGTGCCAGCAGCTTCCGGGACAGGATGTCAGGGCCCTACGAGCAGTACTTC. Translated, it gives CASSFRDRMSGPYEQYF.

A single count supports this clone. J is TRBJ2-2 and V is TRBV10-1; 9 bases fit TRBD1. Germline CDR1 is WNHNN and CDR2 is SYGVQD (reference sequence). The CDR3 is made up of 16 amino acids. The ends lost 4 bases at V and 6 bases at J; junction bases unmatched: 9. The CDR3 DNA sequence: TGCGCCAGCAGTGGGCCGGGACAGGGAGTCTCCGGGGAGCTGTTTTTT. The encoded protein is CASSGPGQGVSGELFF.

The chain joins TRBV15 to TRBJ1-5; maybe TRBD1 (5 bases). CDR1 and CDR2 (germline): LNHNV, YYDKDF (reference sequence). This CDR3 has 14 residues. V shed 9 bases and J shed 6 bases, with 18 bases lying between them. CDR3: CATAEGPVLQPQHF. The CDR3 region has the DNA TGTGCCACTGCTGAGGGACCCGTTCTTCAGCCCCAGCATTTT.

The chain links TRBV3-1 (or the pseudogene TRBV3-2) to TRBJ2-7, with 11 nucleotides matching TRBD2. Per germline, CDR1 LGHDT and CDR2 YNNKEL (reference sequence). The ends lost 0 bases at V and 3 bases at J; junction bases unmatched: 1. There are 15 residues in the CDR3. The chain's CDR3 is CASSQDTSGSYEQYF. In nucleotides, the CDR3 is TGTGCCAGCAGCCAAGATACTAGCGGGAGCTACGAGCAGTACTTC.

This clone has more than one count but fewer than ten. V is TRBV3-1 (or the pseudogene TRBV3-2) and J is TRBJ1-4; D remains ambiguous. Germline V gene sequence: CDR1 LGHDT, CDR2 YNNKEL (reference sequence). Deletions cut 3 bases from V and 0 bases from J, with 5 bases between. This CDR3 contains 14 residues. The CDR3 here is CASSQQATNEKLFF. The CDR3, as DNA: TGTGCCAGCAGCCAGCAAGCAACTAATGAAAAACTGTTTTTT.

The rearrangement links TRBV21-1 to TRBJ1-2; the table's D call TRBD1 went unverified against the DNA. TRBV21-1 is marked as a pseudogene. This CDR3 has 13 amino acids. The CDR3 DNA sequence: TGTGCCAGCAGCAGACAGGGAGTCTATGGCTACACCTTC. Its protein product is CASSRQGVYGYTF.

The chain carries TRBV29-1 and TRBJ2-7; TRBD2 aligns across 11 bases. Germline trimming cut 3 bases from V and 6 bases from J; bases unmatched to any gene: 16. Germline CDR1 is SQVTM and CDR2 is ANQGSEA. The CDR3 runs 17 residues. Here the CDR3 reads CSVESGPDSGRATEQYF. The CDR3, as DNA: TGCAGCGTTGAGTCCGGGCCAGATAGCGGGAGGGCCACCGAGCAGTACTTC.

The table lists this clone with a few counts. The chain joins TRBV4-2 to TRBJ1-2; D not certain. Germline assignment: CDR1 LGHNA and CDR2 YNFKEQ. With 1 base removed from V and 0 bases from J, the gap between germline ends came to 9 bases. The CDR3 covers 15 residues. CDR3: CASSQGVTANYGYTF. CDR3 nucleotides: TGTGCCAGCAGCCAAGGCGTGACCGCTAACTATGGCTACACCTTC.

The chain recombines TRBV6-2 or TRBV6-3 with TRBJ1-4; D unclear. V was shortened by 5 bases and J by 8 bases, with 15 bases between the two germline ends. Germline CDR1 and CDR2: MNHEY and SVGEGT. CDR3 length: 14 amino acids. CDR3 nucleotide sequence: TGTGCCAGCAGTCACCGTCGGAAGGAAGAAAAACTGTTTTTT. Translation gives CASSHRRKEEKLFF.

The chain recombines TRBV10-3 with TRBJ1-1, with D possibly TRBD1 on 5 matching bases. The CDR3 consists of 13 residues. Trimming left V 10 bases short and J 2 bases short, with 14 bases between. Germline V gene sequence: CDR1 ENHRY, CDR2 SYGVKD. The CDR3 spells CATSAGSNTEAFF. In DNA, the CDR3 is TGTGCCACGTCTGCAGGGTCTAACACTGAAGCTTTCTTT.

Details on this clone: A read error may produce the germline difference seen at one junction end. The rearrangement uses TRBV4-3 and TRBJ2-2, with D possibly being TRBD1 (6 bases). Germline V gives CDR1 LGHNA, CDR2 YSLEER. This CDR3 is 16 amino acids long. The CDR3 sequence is CASSQEPGVNSGELFF. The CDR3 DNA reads TGCGCCAGCAGCCAAGAACCAGGGGTGAACTCCGGGGAGCTGTTTTTT.

In nucleotides, the CDR3 is TGTGCCAGCGAGGGGGGGGCCGCTTCACCCCTCCACTTT. Protein product: CASEGGAASPLHF. The rearrangement uses TRBV19 and TRBJ1-6, with D perhaps matching TRBD1 (6 bases). Germline V CDR1 and CDR2: LNHDA, SQIVND (reference sequence). V was trimmed by 9 bases and J by 9 bases, leaving 15 bases between them. The CDR3 is made up of 13 amino acids.

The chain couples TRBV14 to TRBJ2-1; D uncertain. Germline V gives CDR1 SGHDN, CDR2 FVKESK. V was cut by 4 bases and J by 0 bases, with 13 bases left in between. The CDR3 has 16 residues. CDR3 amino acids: CASSPLGPISYNEQFF. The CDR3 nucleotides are TGTGCCAGCAGCCCGCTAGGGCCCATCTCCTACAATGAGCAGTTCTTC.

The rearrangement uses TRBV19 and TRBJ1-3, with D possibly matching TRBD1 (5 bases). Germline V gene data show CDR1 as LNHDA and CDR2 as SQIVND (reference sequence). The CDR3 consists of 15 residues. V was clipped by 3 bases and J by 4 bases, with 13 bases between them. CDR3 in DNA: TGTGCCAGTAGTATTGTCGGGGCGGCCGGAAACACCATATATTTT. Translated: CASSIVGAAGNTIYF.

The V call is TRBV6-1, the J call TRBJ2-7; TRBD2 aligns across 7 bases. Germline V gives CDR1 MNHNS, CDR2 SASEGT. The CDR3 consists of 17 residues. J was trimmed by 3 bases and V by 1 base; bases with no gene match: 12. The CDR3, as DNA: TGTGCCAGCAGTGAAGACTCCCTGAGCGGGACCGACTACGAGCAGTACTTC. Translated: CASSEDSLSGTDYEQYF.

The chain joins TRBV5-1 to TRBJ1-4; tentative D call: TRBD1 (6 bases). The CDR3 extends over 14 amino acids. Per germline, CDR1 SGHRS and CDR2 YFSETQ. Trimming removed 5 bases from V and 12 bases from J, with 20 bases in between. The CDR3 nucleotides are TGCGCCAGCAGACCTACCTCCTCAGGGGTGGAACTGTTTTTT. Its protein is CASRPTSSGVELFF.

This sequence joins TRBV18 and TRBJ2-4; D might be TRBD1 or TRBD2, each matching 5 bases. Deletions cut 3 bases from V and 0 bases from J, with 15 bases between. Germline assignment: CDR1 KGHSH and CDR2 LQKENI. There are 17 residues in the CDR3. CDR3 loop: CASSPRVGDSAKNIQYF. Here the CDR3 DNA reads TGTGCCAGCTCACCTAGAGTGGGGGATTCAGCCAAAAACATTCAGTACTTC.